The T cell receptor (beta chain) under discussion was sequenced for a study of OX40 agonist ivuxolimab in advanced cancers. About the study: With ivuxolimab, an agonistic anti-OX40 (CD134) antibody, patients were treated. Eligibility admitted prior anti-PD-1, anti-PD-L1 or anti-CTLA-4 therapy; 40% had some. Study-wide points: Low clonal expansion, among the lowest seen, marked partial responders at 0.1-3.0 mg/kg.

On this clone itself: The antigen remains unidentified.

Libraries were prepared by immunoSEQ multiplex PCR; TCRdb keeps only in-frame clonotypes and omits some of them. The data show 65,000 to 95,000 clones, around 90% seen once. The CDR3 sequence is 15 residues long. Germline-derived CDR1 and CDR2 are SGHRS and YFSETQ. Trimming removed 5 bases at V and 2 bases at J, with 17 bases between. Autoimmune disease history or systemic immunosuppression was exclusionary. Source: CD4+ or CD8+ T cells sorted from blood, taken in a trial of the OX40 agonist ivuxolimab. The source of this sequence is an adult with an advanced solid tumor such as melanoma, head and neck, liver or kidney cancer. This chain links TRBV5-1 with TRBJ2-7; perhaps TRBD1 as D (6 bases). The CDR3 loop is CASSALADSTYEQYF. CDR3 nucleotides: TGCGCCAGCAGTGCCCTTGCGGACAGCACCTACGAGCAGTACTTC.